Below, one T cell receptor beta chain is given with its context. The antigen it recognizes is unknown. Per-base qualities were not stored, and no clone one base away is much larger. This sample is drawn from a study of blood T cell repertoires in COVID-19 (TCRdb year 2020). Regarding the complete study: Samples from collaborators originated in the United States, Italy and Spain and spanned both the acute and convalescent phases of COVID-19. The material from the prospective study consisted of cDNA or gDNA derived from T cells, B-cell-depleted T cells, or PBMCs. Subjects who had been exposed to COVID-19, were actively infected with it, or had recovered from it provided the deeply sampled blood TCRbeta repertoires that made up the dataset. The repertoires were made available in a free public database intended to serve as a resource for research on the immune response to SARS-CoV-2. Samples were obtained from the ongoing ImmuneRACE study (first 160 participants) and from some 1,200 subjects provided by 6 global collaborators. Sample metadata almost always included a de-identified subject ID, COVID-19 status, age in years and sex. HLA class I and class II types, where available, came from metadata supplied by the sample provider rather than from assay-based typing. What the authors observed across the whole study: How much clinical and demographic metadata was included differed by source and by participant, and the metadata was provided uncurated.

Each collaborating institution followed its own protocols to collect whole blood in K2EDTA tubes. For TCRbeta analysis, collaborators shipped samples as frozen whole blood, isolated PBMCs, or DNA extracted from either of those sample types. Trimming leaves V shorter by 6 bases and J shorter by 0 bases, with the junction holding 9 bases beyond the gene matches. Reading the germline V gene gives CDR1 MGHDK and CDR2 SYGVNS. Including cysteine and phenylalanine, the CDR3 has 17 amino acids. Kept here is only the CDR3 DNA, which spans 51 bases and is read in frame from base 1. TCRbeta CDR3 regions were amplified from genomic DNA using the immunoSEQ Assay, a bias-controlled multiplex PCR. In the authors' own workflow: Within the assay, amplification of reference gene primers was used to estimate how many nucleated cells each sample contained. To quantify the absolute abundance of each unique TCRbeta CDR3 rearrangement, sequence reads were collapsed and filtered. For each sample, productive Simpson clonality was calculated by taking the square root of Simpson's diversity index across productive rearrangements. TCRdb holds this immuneACCESS table with in-frame rearrangements only. Some clones are missing; in checked studies, unresolved V genes explain under half, and the rest has no known cause. The V and J calls and the clone size are those of that table, but D and trimming were determined from the DNA. Across this sample there are roughly 84,000 clones, with roughly 80% seen only once. The ten largest clonotypes hold about 14% of the sample.

The chain employs TRBV25-1 and TRBJ2-1, with TRBD2 matching 9 junction bases. Sequenced: peripheral blood. The TCR sequence derives from an elderly woman with acute or convalescent COVID-19. DNA sequence: TGTGCCAGCAGAAAATCTAGCGGGGATAGCTCCTACAATGAGCAGTTCTTC. Its coded protein is CASRKSSGDSSYNEQFF.